This is a list of T cell receptor beta chains from one sample in a study of CD8 T cells in ankylosing spondylitis. TCRdb redid the calling of the 5' RACE reads with MiXCR, one entry per CDR3 protein. The data contain 250,000 to 300,000 distinct CDR3 sequences, 20% of them singletons. The sample consisted of blood, either unsorted or a sorted T cell fraction (not recorded which). These TCRs come from a male donor with ankylosing spondylitis or in good health (not recorded which). The CDR3 runs from the conserved cysteine through the conserved F or W. Each record gives: J gene, V gene, D gene, clone size, CDR3 DNA, CDR3 protein. The D gene is left open where the match is weak. Not every row has a clone size; where given, it reads once, few, many or a size class.

>TRBJ2-3|TRBV7-2|TRBD2|few
TGTGCCAGCAGCTCGGGACTAGCGGGGACAAGCACAGATACGCAGTATTTT
CASSSGLAGTSTDTQYF
>TRBJ1-5|TRBV20-1|NA|NA
TGCAGTGCTAGCCACAGGGAGAGGATCAATCAGCCCCAGCATTTT
CSASHRERINQPQHF
>TRBJ2-2|TRBV7-6|TRBD1|NA
TGTGCCAGCAGCTTAGCAGCCGGGACAGGGAACACCGGGGAGCTGTTTTTT
CASSLAAGTGNTGELFF
>TRBJ2-2|TRBV5-1|TRBD1|once
TGCGCCAGCACGGCAGGGGGCTTGGCGAACACCGGGGAGCTGTTTTTT
CASTAGGLANTGELFF
>TRBJ2-2|TRBV7-2|TRBD2|many
TGTGCCAGCAGCCCCGGGACTAGCGGGGTCCTCGGGGAGCTGTTTTTT
CASSPGTSGVLGELFF
>TRBJ2-4|TRBV20-1|TRBD1|few
TGCAGTGCTAAGGACAGGGATGACATTCAGTACTTC
CSAKDRDDIQYF
>TRBJ2-5|TRBV5-1|NA|many
TGCGCCAGCAGCTTGGAAGAAGAGACCCAGTACTTC
CASSLEEETQYF
>TRBJ2-1|TRBV12-3/TRBV12-4|NA|many
TGTGCCAGCAGTTTACAACTAGTAGAGCAGTTCTTC
CASSLQLVEQFF
>TRBJ1-2|TRBV28|NA|NA
TGTGCCAGCAGTTTGGCAAGAGAATCTAACTATGGCTACACCTTC
CASSLARESNYGYTF
>TRBJ2-1|TRBV5-1|TRBD1|many
TGCGCCAGCAGCTTCGGCGGGACAGGATACCGCAATGAGCAGTTCTTC
CASSFGGTGYRNEQFF
>TRBJ2-1|TRBV7-2|NA|NA
TGTGCCAGCAGCTCCGCCCGTCTTGCCTATGAGCAGTTCTTC
CASSSARLAYEQFF
>TRBJ2-3|TRBV5-1|TRBD2|few
TGCGCCAGCAGCAAGGGGACTATCTCCACAGATACGCAGTATTTT
CASSKGTISTDTQYF
>TRBJ1-6|TRBV21-1|NA|NA
TGTGCCAGCAGCAAAGACGGAAGCTCCTATAATTCACCCCTCCACTTT
CASSKDGSSYNSPLHF
>TRBJ2-1|TRBV5-1|NA|few
TGCGCCAGCAGCTTAGGAGAGGGGGGGTACAATGAGCAGTTCTTC
CASSLGEGGYNEQFF
>TRBJ2-3|TRBV12-3/TRBV12-4|TRBD1|NA
TGTGCCAGCAGTTTGGGACAGAACCCCACAGATACGCAGTATTTT
CASSLGQNPTDTQYF
>TRBJ2-6|TRBV6-5|NA|NA
TGTGCCAGCAGTTACGATGAATCTGGGGCCAACGTCCTGACTTTC
CASSYDESGANVLTF
>TRBJ1-2|TRBV5-1|TRBD1|NA
TGCGCCAGCAGCTCGGGACAGGGGGCGGGTCGATCTGGCTACACCTTC
CASSSGQGAGRSGYTF
>TRBJ1-6|TRBV28|NA|NA
TGTGCCAGCGTGGGACGGAATAATTCACCCCTCCACTTT
CASVGRNNSPLHF
>TRBJ1-1|TRBV20-1|NA|many
TGCAGTGCCACCCTGGGGGTCACTGAAGCTTTCTTT
CSATLGVTEAFF
>TRBJ1-2|TRBV9|NA|few
TGTGCCAGCAGCGTAGATGGGGGAAATGTCTATGGCTACACCTTC
CASSVDGGNVYGYTF
>TRBJ2-2|TRBV25-1|NA|NA
TGTGCCAGCAGTGACGCAGGTGATGCCGGGGAGCTGTTTTTT
CASSDAGDAGELFF
>TRBJ2-5|TRBV12-3/TRBV12-4|NA|many
TGTGCCGTCCAAGGGGGGGGAGAGACCCAGTACTTC
CAVQGGGETQYF
>TRBJ2-5|TRBV9|TRBD1|NA
TGTGCCAGCAGCCCAAGGGGGCTCCAAGAGACCCAGTACTTC
CASSPRGLQETQYF
>TRBJ1-2|TRBV5-6|TRBD1|NA
TGTGCCAGCAGCTGGGACAGGGAACACTATGGCTACACCTTC
CASSWDREHYGYTF
>TRBJ1-5|TRBV20-1|NA|many
TGCAGTGCCCGGGGGTCGAGACAGGAGCGGAATCAGCATTTT
CSARGSRQERNQHF
>TRBJ1-1|TRBV24-1|NA|NA
TGTGCCACCAGTGACGGGTGGGCGAACACTGAAGCTTTCTTT
CATSDGWANTEAFF
>TRBJ2-5|TRBV9|NA|many
TGTGCCAGCAGCGGGGGGGCGGGCCAAGAGACCCAGTACTTC
CASSGGAGQETQYF
>TRBJ1-1|TRBV19|NA|NA
TGTGCCAGTAGTATACGGGCGAACACTGAAGCTTTCTTT
CASSIRANTEAFF
>TRBJ1-1|TRBV20-1|NA|NA
TGCAGTGCTAGAGATCAGGGGTACACTGAAGCTTTCTTT
CSARDQGYTEAFF
>TRBJ1-5|TRBV20-1|NA|NA
TGCAGTGCCCCCGGGCGGGGGAGCAATCAGCCCCAGCATTTT
CSAPGRGSNQPQHF
>TRBJ2-3|TRBV9|NA|NA
TGTGCCAGCAGCGTATCCCCCCGCACAGATACGCAGTATTTT
CASSVSPRTDTQYF
>TRBJ2-4|TRBV4-1|NA|few
TGCGCCAGCAGCCAAAGGGGGGACATTCAGTACTTC
CASSQRGDIQYF
>TRBJ2-1|TRBV18|TRBD2|few
TGTGCCAGCTCACCTGGGACTAGCGACGAGCAGTTCTTC
CASSPGTSDEQFF
>TRBJ2-3|TRBV29-1|NA|many
TGCAGCGTTGTGGTCAGGGGAGCCGATACGCAGTATTTT
CSVVVRGADTQYF
>TRBJ2-5|TRBV7-2|TRBD2|NA
TGTGCCAGCAGTCCAGCAGCGGGGCAAGAGACCCAGTACTTC
CASSPAAGQETQYF
>TRBJ2-2|TRBV27|TRBD2|many
TGTGCCAGTGGGGACGGACTAGCGGGACCCGGGGAGCTGTTTTTT
CASGDGLAGPGELFF
>TRBJ2-3|TRBV5-1|NA|NA
TGCGCCAGCAGCACCGGGTGGCAGTCGGGGGCCCTCAGCACAGATACGCAGTATTTT
CASSTGWQSGALSTDTQYF
>TRBJ1-6|TRBV29-1|NA|few
TGCAGCGTTGCCAGGGCCCTGAACTATAATTCACCCCTCCATTTT
CSVARALNYNSPLHF
>TRBJ2-3|TRBV5-6|NA|NA
TGTGCCAGCAGCGACCGGGACAAGGATATCACAGATACGCAGTATTTT
CASSDRDKDITDTQYF
>TRBJ2-5|TRBV5-4|TRBD1|few
TGTGCCAGCAGCCGACAGGGGGCGCTGAAGCAAGAGACCCAGTACTTC
CASSRQGALKQETQYF
>TRBJ1-1|TRBV6-2/TRBV6-3|TRBD1|NA
TGTGCCAGCAGGGACAGGGGAGGCACTGAAGCTTTCTTT
CASRDRGGTEAFF
>TRBJ1-4|TRBV15|TRBD1|NA
TGTGCCACCAGCACCCGGGACAGCCTTAGCGAAAAACTGTTTTTT
CATSTRDSLSEKLFF
>TRBJ2-3|TRBV7-3|TRBD2|few
TGTGCCAGCAGCTTCGGGACTAGCGGGGTCACAGATACGCAGTATTTT
CASSFGTSGVTDTQYF
>TRBJ2-4|TRBV28|TRBD2|few
TGTGCCAGCAGTTTACACCGGCAGCGGGGGGGAAAAAACATTCAGTACTTC
CASSLHRQRGGKNIQYF
>TRBJ1-3|TRBV20-1|TRBD1|few
TGCAGTGCTAAGGAGGGGGCGCGTGGAAACACCATATATTTT
CSAKEGARGNTIYF
>TRBJ1-4|TRBV12-3/TRBV12-4|NA|NA
TGTGCCTGCCGAAGGGGTGGAACTAATGAAAAACTGTTTTTT
CACRRGGTNEKLFF
>TRBJ2-2|TRBV29-1|TRBD2|NA
TGCAGCGCCTCCAGGCCGGGGGGGTCGAACACCGGGGAGCTGTTTTTT
CSASRPGGSNTGELFF
>TRBJ2-5|TRBV20-1|NA|many
TGCGCCGCACAGCGCCAAGAGACCCAGTACTTC
CAAQRQETQYF